The 13 T cell receptor beta chains below were found in one sample sequenced in a study of radiation and T cells in renal cell carcinoma. Described time point: baseline pretreatment blood. As for treatment: 15 Gy SBRT to primary tumor, nephrectomy 4 weeks later. TCRdb keeps only in-frame clones here, not all; method: immunoSEQ multiplex PCR. Of tens of thousands of clones in the sample, over 75% were seen once. Source: blood, taken from a patient whose treatment included radiotherapy and nephrectomy. The receptors were sampled from a man aged 55 to 70 with renal cell carcinoma.

The V call is TRBV5-5, the J call TRBJ2-7; D unresolved. This CDR3 contains 15 residues. Germline CDR1 SGHKS, CDR2 YYEKEE (reference sequence). V shed 0 bases and J shed 0 bases, with 10 bases lying between them. Written as DNA, the CDR3 is TGTGCCAGCAGCTTGGGCCCTAGATACTCCTACGAGCAGTACTTC. Its translation: CASSLGPRYSYEQYF. The entire variable domain, with the rest obtained from reference TRBV5-5 and TRBJ2-7, is as follows: DAGVTQSPTHLIKTRGQQVTLRCSPISGHKSVSWYQQVLGQGPQFIFQYYEKEERGRGNFPDRFSARQFPNYSSELNVNALLLGDSALYLCASSLGPRYSYEQYFGPGTRLTVT.

DNA for the CDR3: TGCGCCAGCAGCCCGACCCTCCTCTACGAGCAGTACTTC. Its translation is CASSPTLLYEQYF. The rearrangement uses TRBV4-1 and TRBJ2-7; D is unresolved. The germline V gene has CDR1 MGHRA and CDR2 YSYEKL. Between the trimmed V and J ends, which lost 4 bases and 3 bases, there was a span of 10 bases. CDR3 length: 13 residues.

J is TRBJ2-7 and V is TRBV5-8; D tentatively reads TRBD1 or TRBD2 (5 bases each). The V end was cut by 0 bases, the J end by 0 bases, with 10 bases between. Germline CDR1 SGHTS, CDR2 YDEGEE. The CDR3 spans 15 residues. This CDR3 reads CASSLGGGGSYEQYF. CDR3 nucleotides: TGTGCCAGCAGCTTGGGTGGGGGTGGCTCCTACGAGCAGTACTTC. Variable domain in full (rest from reference TRBV5-8 and TRBJ2-7): EAGVTQSPTHLIKTRGQQATLRCSPISGHTSVYWYQQALGLGLQFLLWYDEGEERNRGNFPPRFSGRQFPNYSSELNVNALELEDSALYLCASSLGGGGSYEQYFGPGTRLTVT.

There are a few counts of this clone. The genes are TRBV19 and TRBJ2-7, with D possibly being TRBD1 (5 bases). The CDR3 has 16 residues. CDR1 LNHDA and CDR2 SQIVND come from the germline V gene (reference sequence). V dropped 2 bases and J dropped 2 bases, with 16 bases sitting between them. The CDR3: CASSIQGTIPTYEQYF. Here the CDR3 DNA reads TGTGCCAGTAGTATACAGGGCACAATCCCCACCTACGAGCAGTACTTC.

The chain has TRBV2 and TRBJ1-2; D gene uncertain. This CDR3 has 14 residues. Germline CDR1 reads SNHLY; CDR2 reads FYNNEI. Trimming removed 3 bases from V and 0 bases from J, with 8 bases in between. This CDR3 reads CASSDVESNYGYTF. In DNA form, the CDR3 reads TGTGCCAGCAGTGACGTCGAATCTAACTATGGCTACACCTTC.

V usage is TRBV2 and J usage is TRBJ1-5, with D possibly TRBD1 on 5 matching bases. CDR1 is SNHLY, CDR2 FYNNEI, per germline. The CDR3 is made up of 14 amino acids. The V end lost 6 bases, the J end lost 3 bases, and 12 bases lay between the germline ends. CDR3 region: CASRGTGSNQPQHF. The CDR3 nucleotides are TGTGCCAGCAGGGGAACAGGTTCCAATCAGCCCCAGCATTTT.

The gene calls are TRBV10-3 and TRBJ1-4, with unresolved D. CDR1 ENHRY and CDR2 SYGVKD come from the germline V gene. The CDR3 covers 14 residues. Trimming removed 5 bases at V and 4 bases at J, with 11 bases between. This CDR3 reads CAISPGRDNEKLFF. The CDR3 region has the DNA TGTGCCATCAGTCCCGGGAGAGATAATGAAAAACTGTTTTTT.

This clone was found once. The rearrangement uses TRBV4-3 and TRBJ2-1; TRBD2 matches 9 bases. V was pared by 0 bases and J by 7 bases, with 13 bases of the junction left unmatched. Germline V lookup: CDR1 LGHNA, CDR2 YSLEER. This CDR3 contains 18 residues. CDR3 DNA sequence: TGCGCCAGCAGCCAAGATCTAATAGTAGCGGGAGCAAGTAATGAGCAGTTCTTC. Its translation is CASSQDLIVAGASNEQFF.

The genes are TRBV6-5 and TRBJ2-1; D unresolved. This CDR3 has 14 residues. Germline CDR1 MNHEY, CDR2 SVGAGI. V lost 6 bases, J lost 9 bases, and 18 bases lay in between. This chain's CDR3 is CASRMTELVGEQFF. The DNA for the CDR3 is TGTGCCAGCAGGATGACGGAGTTGGTCGGTGAGCAGTTCTTC.

The chain employs TRBV11-2 and TRBJ2-1, with 9 bases fitting TRBD1. The junction had 5 bases not matched to a gene; V was cut back by 4 bases and J by 4 bases. Per the germline V gene, CDR1 is SGHAT and CDR2 is FQNNGV. The CDR3 contains 15 residues. The DNA for the CDR3 is TGTGCCAGCAGCTCCCCGGGACAGGGATACAATGAGCAGTTCTTC. Its translation is CASSSPGQGYNEQFF.

The rearrangement joins TRBV27 to TRBJ1-1; D call uncertain. V dropped 5 bases and J dropped 7 bases, with 17 bases sitting between them. Germline assignment: CDR1 MNHEY and CDR2 SMNVEV (reference sequence). The CDR3 contains 14 residues. CDR3 sequence (DNA): TGTGCCAGCAGTAGGTATGAGGGTACAATTGAAGCTTTCTTT. Translation gives CASSRYEGTIEAFF.

The chain is built from TRBV9 and TRBJ2-7; perhaps D is TRBD1 or TRBD2 (7 bases each). The V end was cut by 3 bases, the J end by 4 bases, with 17 bases between. The CDR3 is 15 amino acids. CDR1 and CDR2 from the germline V gene are SGDLS and YYNGEE. This CDR3 reads CASSEPHQGGYEQYF. CDR3 in DNA: TGTGCCAGCAGCGAGCCCCACCAGGGGGGGTACGAGCAGTACTTC.

The V and J genes are TRBV27 and TRBJ1-1; the match to TRBD1 covers 10 bases. The length of the CDR3 is 14 residues. Trimming at V came to 7 bases and at J to 3 bases, leaving 5 bases not matched to a gene. Germline CDR1 MNHEY, CDR2 SMNVEV (reference sequence). CDR3 in amino acids: CASTPGQGYTEAFF. The CDR3 region has the DNA TGTGCCAGCACACCGGGACAGGGGTACACTGAAGCTTTCTTT.